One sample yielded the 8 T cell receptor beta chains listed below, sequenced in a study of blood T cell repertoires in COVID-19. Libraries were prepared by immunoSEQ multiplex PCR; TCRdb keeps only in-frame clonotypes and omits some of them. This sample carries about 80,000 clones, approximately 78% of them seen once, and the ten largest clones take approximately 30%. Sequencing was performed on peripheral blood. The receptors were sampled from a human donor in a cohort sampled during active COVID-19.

CDR3 sequence (DNA): TGTGCCAGCGGGGTCGGGGGGAACACCGGGGAGCTGTTTTTT. Protein: CASGVGGNTGELFF. The chain links TRBV3-1 (or the pseudogene TRBV3-2) to TRBJ2-2; D might be TRBD2 (6 bases). V was pared by 8 bases and J by 1 base, with 11 bases between. This CDR3 has 14 residues. Germline V lookup: CDR1 LGHDT, CDR2 YNNKEL (reference sequence).

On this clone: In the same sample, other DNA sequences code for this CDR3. The CDR3 DNA follows: TGTGCCAGCTCACCCCTACAGGGGGCGAACGAGCAGTACTTC. Amino acid sequence: CASSPLQGANEQYF. The genes are TRBV18 and TRBJ2-7; TRBD1 matches 9 bases. Germline V gene sequence: CDR1 KGHSH, CDR2 LQKENI. V shed 3 bases and J 5 bases; nucleotides not matched to a gene: 5. This CDR3 spans 14 amino acids.

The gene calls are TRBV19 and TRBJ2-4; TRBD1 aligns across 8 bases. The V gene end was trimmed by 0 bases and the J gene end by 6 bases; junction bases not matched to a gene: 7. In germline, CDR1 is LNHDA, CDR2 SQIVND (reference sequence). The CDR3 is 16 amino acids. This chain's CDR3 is CASSIDVQGATNIQYF. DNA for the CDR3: TGTGCCAGTAGTATAGACGTCCAGGGGGCTACAAACATTCAGTACTTC.

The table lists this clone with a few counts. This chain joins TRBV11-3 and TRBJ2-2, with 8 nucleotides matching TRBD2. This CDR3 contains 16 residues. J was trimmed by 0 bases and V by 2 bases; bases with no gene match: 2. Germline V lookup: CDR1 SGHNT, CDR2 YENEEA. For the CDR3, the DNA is TGTGCCAGCAGCTTAACGGGAGGGTCGAACACCGGGGAGCTGTTTTTT. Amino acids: CASSLTGGSNTGELFF. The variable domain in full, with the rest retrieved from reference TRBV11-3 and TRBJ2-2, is EAGVVQSPRYKIIEKKQPVAFWCNPISGHNTLYWYLQNLGQGPELLIRYENEEAVDDSQLPKDRFSAERLKGVDSTLKIQPAELGDSAVYLCASSLTGGSNTGELFFGEGSRLTVL.

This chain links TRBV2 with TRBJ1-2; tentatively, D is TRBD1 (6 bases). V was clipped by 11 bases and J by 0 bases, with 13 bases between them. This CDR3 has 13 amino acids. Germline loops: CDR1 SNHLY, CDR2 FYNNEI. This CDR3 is CAGRDTANYGYTF. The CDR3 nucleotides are TGTGCCGGTCGGGACACCGCTAACTATGGCTACACCTTC.

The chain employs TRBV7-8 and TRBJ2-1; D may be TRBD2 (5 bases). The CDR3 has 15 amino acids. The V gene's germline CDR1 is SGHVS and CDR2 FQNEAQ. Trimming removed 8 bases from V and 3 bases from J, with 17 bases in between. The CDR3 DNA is TGTGCCAGCGCTAATTCCCTGGACTTCTACAATGAGCAGTTCTTC. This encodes CASANSLDFYNEQFF.

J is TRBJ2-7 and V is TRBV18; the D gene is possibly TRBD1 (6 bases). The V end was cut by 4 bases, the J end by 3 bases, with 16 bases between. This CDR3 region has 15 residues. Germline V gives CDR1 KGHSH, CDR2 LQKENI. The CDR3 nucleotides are TGTGCCAGCTCACTTTCTCCCGGGACACGCTACGAGCAGTACTTC. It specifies CASSLSPGTRYEQYF.

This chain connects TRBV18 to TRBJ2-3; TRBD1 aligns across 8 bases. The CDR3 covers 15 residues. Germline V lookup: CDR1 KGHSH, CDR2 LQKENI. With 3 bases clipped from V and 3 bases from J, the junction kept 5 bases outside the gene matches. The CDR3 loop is CASSPQGAVTDTQYF. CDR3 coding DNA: TGTGCCAGCTCACCGCAGGGGGCTGTGACAGATACGCAGTATTTT.